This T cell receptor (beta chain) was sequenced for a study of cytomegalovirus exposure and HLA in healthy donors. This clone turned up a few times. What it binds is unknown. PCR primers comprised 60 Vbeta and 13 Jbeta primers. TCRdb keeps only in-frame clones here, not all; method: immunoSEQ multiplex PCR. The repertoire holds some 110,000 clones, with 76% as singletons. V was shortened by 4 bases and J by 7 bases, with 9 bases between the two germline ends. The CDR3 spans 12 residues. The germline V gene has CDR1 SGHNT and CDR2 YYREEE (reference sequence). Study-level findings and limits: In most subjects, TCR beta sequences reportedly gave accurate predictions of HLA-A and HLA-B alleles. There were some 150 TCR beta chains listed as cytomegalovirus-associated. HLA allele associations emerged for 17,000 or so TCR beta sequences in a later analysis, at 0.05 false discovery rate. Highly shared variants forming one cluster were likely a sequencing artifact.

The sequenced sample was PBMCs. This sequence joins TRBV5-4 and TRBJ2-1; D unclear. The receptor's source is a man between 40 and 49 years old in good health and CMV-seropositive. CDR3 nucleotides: TGTGCCAGCAGCGGGCAGGTGAATGAGCAGTTCTTC. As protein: CASSGQVNEQFF.